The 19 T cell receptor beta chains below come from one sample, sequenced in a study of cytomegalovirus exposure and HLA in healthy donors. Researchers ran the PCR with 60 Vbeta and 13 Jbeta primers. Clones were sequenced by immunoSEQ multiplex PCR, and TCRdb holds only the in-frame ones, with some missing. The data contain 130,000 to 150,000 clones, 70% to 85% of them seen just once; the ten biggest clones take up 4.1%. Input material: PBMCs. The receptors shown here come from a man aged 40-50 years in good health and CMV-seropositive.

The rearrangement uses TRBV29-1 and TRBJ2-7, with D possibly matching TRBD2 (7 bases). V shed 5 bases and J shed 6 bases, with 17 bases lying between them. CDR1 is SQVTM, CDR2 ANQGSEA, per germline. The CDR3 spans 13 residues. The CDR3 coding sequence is TGCAGCGTTCATTCGGGGGGCTATCGCGAGCAGTACTTC. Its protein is CSVHSGGYREQYF.

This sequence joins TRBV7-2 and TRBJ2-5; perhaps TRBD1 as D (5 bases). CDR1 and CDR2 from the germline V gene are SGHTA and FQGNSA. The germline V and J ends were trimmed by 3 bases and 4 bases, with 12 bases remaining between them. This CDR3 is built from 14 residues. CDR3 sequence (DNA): TGTGCCAGCAGCTTCGGCCAGGGCAGAGAGACCCAGTACTTC. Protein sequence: CASSFGQGRETQYF.

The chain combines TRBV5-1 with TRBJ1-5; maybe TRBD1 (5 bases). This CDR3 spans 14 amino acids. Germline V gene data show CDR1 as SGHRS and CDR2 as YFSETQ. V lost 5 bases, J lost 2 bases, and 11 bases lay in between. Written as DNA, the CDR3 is TGCGCCAGCAGTCTGGGGGGGGGCAATCAGCCCCAGCATTTT. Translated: CASSLGGGNQPQHF.

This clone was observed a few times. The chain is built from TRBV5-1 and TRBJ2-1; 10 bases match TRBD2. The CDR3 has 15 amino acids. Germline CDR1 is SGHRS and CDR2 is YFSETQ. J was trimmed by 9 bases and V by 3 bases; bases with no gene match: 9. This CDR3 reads CASSWWLAGVSEQFF. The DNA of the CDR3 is TGCGCCAGCAGCTGGTGGCTAGCGGGAGTAAGTGAGCAGTTCTTC.

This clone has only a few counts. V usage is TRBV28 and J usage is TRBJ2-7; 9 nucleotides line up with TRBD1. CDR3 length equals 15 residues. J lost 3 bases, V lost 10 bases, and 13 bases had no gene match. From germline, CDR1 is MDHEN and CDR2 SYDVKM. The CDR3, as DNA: TGTGCCACAACAAATACCGGGACAGGGCTCTACGAGCAGTACTTC. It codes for CATTNTGTGLYEQYF. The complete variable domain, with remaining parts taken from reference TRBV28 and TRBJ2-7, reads DVKVTQSSRYLVKRTGEKVFLECVQDMDHENMFWYRQDPGLGLRLIYFSYDVKMKEKGDIPEGYSVSREKKERFSLILESASTNQTSMYLCATTNTGTGLYEQYFGPGTRLTVT.

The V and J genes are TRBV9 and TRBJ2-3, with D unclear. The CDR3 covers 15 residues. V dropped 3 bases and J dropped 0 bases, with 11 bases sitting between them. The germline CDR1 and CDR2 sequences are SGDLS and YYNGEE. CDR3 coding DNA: TGTGCCAGCAGCGCCGGAGCAGTAAGCACAGATACGCAGTATTTT. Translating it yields CASSAGAVSTDTQYF. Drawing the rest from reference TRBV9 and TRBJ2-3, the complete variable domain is DSGVTQTPKHLITATGQRVTLRCSPRSGDLSVYWYQQSLDQGLQFLIQYYNGEERAKGNILERFSAQQFPDLHSELNLSSLELGDSALYFCASSAGAVSTDTQYFGPGTRLTVL.

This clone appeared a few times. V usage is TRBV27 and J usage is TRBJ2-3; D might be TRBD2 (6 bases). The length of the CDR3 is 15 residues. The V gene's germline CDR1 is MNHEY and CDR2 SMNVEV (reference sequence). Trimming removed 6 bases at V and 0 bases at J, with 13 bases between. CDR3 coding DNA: TGTGCCAGCAGACGACTAGATCCTAGCACAGATACGCAGTATTTT. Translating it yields CASRRLDPSTDTQYF.

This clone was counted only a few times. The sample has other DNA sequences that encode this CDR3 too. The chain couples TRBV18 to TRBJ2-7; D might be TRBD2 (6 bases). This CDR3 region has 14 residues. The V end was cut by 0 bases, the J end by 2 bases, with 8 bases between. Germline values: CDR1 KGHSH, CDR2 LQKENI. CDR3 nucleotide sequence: TGTGCCAGCTCACCACCGGCGGGGCCCTACGAGCAGTACTTC. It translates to CASSPPAGPYEQYF.

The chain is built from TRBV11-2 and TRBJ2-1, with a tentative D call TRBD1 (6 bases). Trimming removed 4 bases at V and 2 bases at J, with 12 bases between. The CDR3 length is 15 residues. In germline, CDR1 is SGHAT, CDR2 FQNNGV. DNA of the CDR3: TGTGCCAGCAGCTATAACAGGGTAGCCTACAATGAGCAGTTCTTC. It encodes CASSYNRVAYNEQFF.

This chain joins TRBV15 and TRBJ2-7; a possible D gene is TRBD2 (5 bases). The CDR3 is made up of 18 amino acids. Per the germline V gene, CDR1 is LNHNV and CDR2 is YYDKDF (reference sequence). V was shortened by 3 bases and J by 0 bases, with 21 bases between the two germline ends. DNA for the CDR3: TGTGCCACCAGCAGTCCAGTCAGGAGGCAGACCCCCTCCTACGAGCAGTACTTC. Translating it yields CATSSPVRRQTPSYEQYF. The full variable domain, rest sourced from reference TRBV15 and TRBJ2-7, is DAMVIQNPRYQVTQFGKPVTLSCSQTLNHNVMYWYQQKSSQAPKLLFHYYDKDFNNEADTPDNFQSRRPNTSFCFLDIRSPGLGDTAMYLCATSSPVRRQTPSYEQYFGPGTRLTVT.

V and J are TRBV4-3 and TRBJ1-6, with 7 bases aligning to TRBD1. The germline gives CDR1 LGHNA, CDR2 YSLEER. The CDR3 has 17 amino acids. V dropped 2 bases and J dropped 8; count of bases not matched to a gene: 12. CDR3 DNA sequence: TGCGCCAGCAGCCAACCAATAAAGGGGGCCCCTGATTCACCCCTCCACTTT. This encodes CASSQPIKGAPDSPLHF.

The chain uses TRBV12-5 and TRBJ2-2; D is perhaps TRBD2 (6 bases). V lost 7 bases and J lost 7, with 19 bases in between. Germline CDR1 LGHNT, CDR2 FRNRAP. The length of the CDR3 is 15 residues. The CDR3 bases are TGTGCTAGTGTCAAAGGAGGGTTGTGGGACGGGGAGCTGTTTTTT. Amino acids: CASVKGGLWDGELFF.

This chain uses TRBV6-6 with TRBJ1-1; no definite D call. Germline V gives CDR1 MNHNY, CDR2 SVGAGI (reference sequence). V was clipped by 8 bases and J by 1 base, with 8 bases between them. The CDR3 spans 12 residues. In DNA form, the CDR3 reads TGTGCCAGCCTGACTGGGAACACTGAAGCTTTCTTT. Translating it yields CASLTGNTEAFF.

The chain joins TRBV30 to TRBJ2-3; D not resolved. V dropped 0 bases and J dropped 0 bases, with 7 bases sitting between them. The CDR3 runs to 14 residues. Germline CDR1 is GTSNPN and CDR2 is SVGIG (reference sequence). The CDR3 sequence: CAWSVIRSTDTQYF. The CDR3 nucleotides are TGTGCCTGGAGTGTAATCCGGAGCACAGATACGCAGTATTTT.

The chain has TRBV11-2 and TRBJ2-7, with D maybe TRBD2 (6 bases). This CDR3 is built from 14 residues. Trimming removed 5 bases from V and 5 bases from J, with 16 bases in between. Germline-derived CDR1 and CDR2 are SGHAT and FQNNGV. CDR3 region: CASSAGLSTNEQYF. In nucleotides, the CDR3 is TGTGCCAGCAGCGCGGGACTCTCTACCAACGAGCAGTACTTC.

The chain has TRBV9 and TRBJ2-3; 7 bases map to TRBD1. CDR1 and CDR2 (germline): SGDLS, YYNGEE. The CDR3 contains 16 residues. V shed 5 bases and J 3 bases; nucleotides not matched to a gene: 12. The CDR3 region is CASSTRRTGETDTQYF. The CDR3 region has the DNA TGTGCCAGCAGTACCCGGAGGACAGGAGAGACAGATACGCAGTATTTT.

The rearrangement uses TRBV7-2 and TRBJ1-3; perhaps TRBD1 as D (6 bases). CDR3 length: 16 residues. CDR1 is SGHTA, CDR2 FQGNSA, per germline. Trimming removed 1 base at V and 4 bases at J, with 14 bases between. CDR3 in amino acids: CASSLGGTGFGNTIYF. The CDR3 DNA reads TGTGCCAGCAGCTTAGGGGGAACAGGGTTCGGAAACACCATATATTTT.

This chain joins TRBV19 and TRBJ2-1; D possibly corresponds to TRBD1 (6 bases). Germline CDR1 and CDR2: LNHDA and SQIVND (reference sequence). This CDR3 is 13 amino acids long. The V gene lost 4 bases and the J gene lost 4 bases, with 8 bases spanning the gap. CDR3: CASSTGVYNEQFF. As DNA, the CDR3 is TGTGCCAGTAGTACAGGGGTATACAATGAGCAGTTCTTC. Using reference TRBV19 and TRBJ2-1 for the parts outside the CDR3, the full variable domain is DGGITQSPKYLFRKEGQNVTLSCEQNLNHDAMYWYRQDPGQGLRLIYYSQIVNDFQKGDIAEGYSVSREKKESFPLTVTSAQKNPTAFYLCASSTGVYNEQFFGPGTRLTVL.

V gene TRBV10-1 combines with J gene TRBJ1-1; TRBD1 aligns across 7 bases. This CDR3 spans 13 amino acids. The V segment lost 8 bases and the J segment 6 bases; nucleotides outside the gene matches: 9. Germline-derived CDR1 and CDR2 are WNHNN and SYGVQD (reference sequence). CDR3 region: CASGRTGQSEAFF. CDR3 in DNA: TGCGCCAGCGGTCGGACAGGACAGTCTGAAGCTTTCTTT.